These 31 T cell receptor beta chains were all obtained from the same sample, sequenced in a study of regulatory T cells. Study-wide findings and caveats: In CD3G-deficient patients, conventional CD4+ T cells were enriched for hydrophobic CDR3 residues at positions 6 and 7.

Their specific antigens are unknown. The primer mix had 52 TRBV and 13 TRBJ primers. Clones were read by immunoSEQ multiplex PCR, and TCRdb kept only the in-frame ones, dropping some. The table records 20,000 to 25,000 clones, 88% of them present only once. The sequenced sample consisted of conventional CD4+ T cells sorted from blood. The receptors shown here come from a child under 18 with CD3G deficiency.

This clone was observed a single time. This chain joins TRBV5-1 and TRBJ2-7, with 7 bases that match TRBD1. The CDR3 has 14 residues. The germline V gene has CDR1 SGHRS and CDR2 YFSETQ. After removal of 4 bases from V and 2 bases from J, the junction contained 6 bases not matched to a gene. The CDR3 region is CASSVDRNTYEQYF. In DNA form, the CDR3 reads TGCGCCAGCAGCGTGGACAGGAATACCTACGAGCAGTACTTC.

Comments on this clone: A junction boundary mismatches the germline segment, possibly from a read error. This chain joins TRBV28 and TRBJ2-1, with 10 positions matching TRBD2. CDR1 and CDR2 (germline): MDHEN, SYDVKM. This CDR3 has 15 residues. CDR3 sequence: CASSFWSSGSNGQFF. In DNA form, the CDR3 reads TGTGCCAGCAGTTTCTGGTCTAGCGGGAGTAATGGGCAGTTCTTC.

The V and J genes are TRBV6-1 and TRBJ2-3, with D possibly being TRBD1 or TRBD2 (5 bases each). CDR1 is MNHNS and CDR2 is SASEGT in the germline V gene. V was pared by 7 bases and J by 1 base, with 15 bases between. This CDR3 contains 15 residues. The CDR3 DNA reads as TGTGCCAGCAAAACGGGGCGAGCGGGCACAGATACGCAGTATTTT. Amino acids: CASKTGRAGTDTQYF.

V gene TRBV11-2 combines with J gene TRBJ2-1, with 8 nucleotides matching TRBD2. V shed 1 base and J 7 bases; nucleotides not matched to a gene: 6. From germline, CDR1 is SGHAT and CDR2 FQNNGV. The length of the CDR3 is 15 residues. This chain's CDR3 is CASSLAGGSRNEQFF. DNA of the CDR3: TGTGCCAGCAGCTTAGCGGGAGGGAGTCGGAATGAGCAGTTCTTC.

The V call is TRBV5-1, the J call TRBJ2-1, with TRBD2 identical over 12 bases. With 0 bases clipped from V and 13 bases from J, the junction kept 2 bases outside the gene matches. The CDR3 extends over 13 amino acids. Looked up from germline, CDR1 is SGHRS and CDR2 is YFSETQ. CDR3 coding DNA: TGCGCCAGCAGCTTGGGGACTAGCGGGACCCAGTTCTTC. The encoded protein is CASSLGTSGTQFF.

The rearrangement joins TRBV19 to TRBJ1-5, with D possibly matching TRBD1 (5 bases). CDR1 is LNHDA and CDR2 is SQIVND in the germline V gene (reference sequence). The CDR3 runs to 16 residues. Trimming removed 4 bases at V and 2 bases at J, with 15 bases between. The CDR3 region is CASSRKQGYRNQPQHF. The CDR3 DNA reads as TGTGCCAGTAGTAGAAAGCAGGGCTATCGCAATCAGCCCCAGCATTTT.

The gene calls are TRBV30 and TRBJ2-1; D uncertain. V lost 5 bases to trimming and J lost 4 bases, with 9 bases between them. The CDR3 runs to 12 residues. The germline gives CDR1 GTSNPN, CDR2 SVGIG (reference sequence). CDR3 in amino acids: CAWGRKYNEQFF. The CDR3 DNA follows: TGTGCCTGGGGCCGAAAATACAATGAGCAGTTCTTC. Drawing the rest from reference TRBV30 and TRBJ2-1, the complete variable domain is SQTIHQWPATLVQPVGSPLSLECTVEGTSNPNLYWYRQAAGRGLQLLFYSVGIGQISSEVPQNLSASRPQDRQFILSSKKLLLSDSGFYLCAWGRKYNEQFFGPGTRLTVL.

The gene calls are TRBV13 and TRBJ2-1; 12 bases line up with TRBD2. CDR3 length: 16 residues. V lost 1 base to trimming and J lost 7 bases; unmatched junction nucleotides: 5. From germline, CDR1 is PRHDT and CDR2 FYEKMQ (reference sequence). CDR3 protein: CASSLATSGRKNEQFF. In DNA, the CDR3 is TGTGCCAGCAGCTTAGCGACTAGCGGGAGAAAAAATGAGCAGTTCTTC.

V is TRBV6-1 and J is TRBJ2-7, with D possibly being TRBD1 or TRBD2 (5 bases each). Germline-derived CDR1 and CDR2 are MNHNS and SASEGT. Trimming removed 2 bases from V and 6 bases from J, with 14 bases in between. CDR3 size: 14 residues. In DNA form, the CDR3 reads TGTGCCAGCAGTGAATTTAGAGCAGGGAGCGAGCAGTACTTC. It specifies CASSEFRAGSEQYF.

J is TRBJ2-3 and V is TRBV9; a weak D match, TRBD1 (5 bases). V was shortened by 5 bases and J by 6 bases, with 16 bases between the two germline ends. There are 14 residues in the CDR3. Germline V CDR1 and CDR2: SGDLS, YYNGEE. DNA for the CDR3: TGTGCCAGCAGTAAAGGGGTTTCCACGGATACGCAGTATTTT. Translating it yields CASSKGVSTDTQYF.

About this clone itself: Distinct nucleotide sequences in the sample also encode this CDR3. V usage is TRBV28 and J usage is TRBJ1-2; TRBD1 might be the D (5 bases). Germline CDR1 and CDR2: MDHEN and SYDVKM. The CDR3 is 12 residues long. Between the trimmed V and J ends, which lost 3 bases and 7 bases, there was a span of 9 bases. CDR3 nucleotide sequence: TGTGCCAGCAGTTTCCGGGGGGGTGGCTACACCTTC. Translated, it gives CASSFRGGGYTF.

The rearrangement links TRBV6-1 to TRBJ2-5; TRBD1 or TRBD2 may be the D gene (6 bases each). The last part of the DNA fits TRBJ2-7 better; the J call may be wrong. From germline, CDR1 is MNHNS and CDR2 SASEGT. The CDR3 consists of 14 residues. CDR3 region: CASRTGSGAYEQYF. The CDR3 coding sequence is TGTGCCAGCAGGACAGGTAGCGGCGCGTACGAGCAGTACTTC.

The chain couples TRBV6-5 to TRBJ2-3; TRBD1 matches at 9 bases. V lost 6 bases, J lost 3 bases, and 4 bases stayed unmatched. The CDR3 runs 14 residues. CDR1 is MNHEY, CDR2 SVGAGI, per germline. The CDR3 reads CASRPGTGTDTQYF. DNA of the CDR3: TGTGCCAGCAGGCCCGGGACAGGGACAGATACGCAGTATTTT.

The chain links TRBV6-1 to TRBJ2-7; D possibly matches TRBD1 or TRBD2 (5 bases each). The V end was cut by 2 bases, the J end by 7 bases, with 6 bases between. Germline CDR1 is MNHNS and CDR2 is SASEGT. The CDR3 has 11 amino acids. CDR3 sequence reads: CASSEWGEQYF. The CDR3 DNA follows: TGTGCCAGCAGTGAATGGGGGGAGCAGTACTTC.

Comment on this clone: The junction and the germline gene differ at one end; a read error may be behind it. The chain uses TRBV28 and TRBJ2-3, with TRBD2 as a possible D gene (5 bases). Germline values: CDR1 MDHEN, CDR2 SYDVKM. This CDR3 has 13 residues. The DNA of the CDR3 is TGTGCCATCAGTGGGCCAGGAGGAGATACGCAGTATTTT. Translated: CAISGPGGDTQYF. Looking up the rest from reference TRBV28 and TRBJ2-3 gives the full variable domain: DVKVTQSSRYLVKRTGEKVFLECVQDMDHENMFWYRQDPGLGLRLIYFSYDVKMKEKGDIPEGYSVSREKKERFSLILESASTNQTSMYLCAISGPGGDTQYFGPGTRLTVL.

This clone was seen only a few times. The chain recombines TRBV10-3 with TRBJ2-1; D is possibly TRBD2 (5 bases). The CDR3 is 11 amino acids. Germline CDR1 and CDR2: ENHRY and SYGVKD. V dropped 8 bases and J dropped 6 bases, with 8 bases sitting between them. CDR3 bases: TGTGCCATCGGAGGACCCAATGAGCAGTTCTTC. Residues: CAIGGPNEQFF.

The chain uses TRBV6-1 and TRBJ1-1; D perhaps matches TRBD1 (6 bases). The length of the CDR3 is 12 residues. The germline V gene encodes CDR1 MNHNS and CDR2 SASEGT. V lost 5 bases and J 5 bases, leaving 9 bases between the germline ends. The CDR3 reads CASSKQGTEAFF. In DNA, the CDR3 is TGTGCCAGCAGTAAACAGGGAACTGAAGCTTTCTTT.

This chain joins TRBV5-1 and TRBJ2-2; perhaps TRBD1 as D (6 bases). Germline V lookup: CDR1 SGHRS, CDR2 YFSETQ. CDR3 length: 16 residues. Trimming took 4 bases from V and 4 from J, leaving 17 bases between them. CDR3 nucleotide sequence: TGCGCCAGCAGCCCACAGCCGACAGGAGCCACCGGGGAGCTGTTTTTT. It is translated as CASSPQPTGATGELFF.

J is TRBJ2-3 and V is TRBV7-9; maybe TRBD2 (6 bases). V was shortened by 4 bases and J by 0 bases, with 14 bases between the two germline ends. Germline values: CDR1 SEHNR, CDR2 FQNEAQ (reference sequence). This CDR3 spans 16 amino acids. The CDR3 DNA is TGTGCCAGCAGCTCGGGACTGAGTTCAAGCACAGATACGCAGTATTTT. It yields the protein CASSSGLSSSTDTQYF. Full variable domain (remainder filled in from reference TRBV7-9 and TRBJ2-3): DTGVSQNPRHKITKRGQNVTFRCDPISEHNRLYWYRQTLGQGPEFLTYFQNEAQLEKSRLLSDRFSAERPKGSFSTLEIQRTEQGDSAMYLCASSSGLSSSTDTQYFGPGTRLTVL.

The V and J genes are TRBV7-8 and TRBJ2-7, with TRBD2 as a possible D gene (5 bases). The V and J ends lost 1 base and 4 bases respectively, with 14 bases between them. From germline, CDR1 is SGHVS and CDR2 FQNEAQ. This CDR3 is built from 15 residues. Here the CDR3 DNA reads TGTGCCAGCAGCTTAGGATTTCGGGGAATTTACGAGCAGTACTTC. The encoded protein is CASSLGFRGIYEQYF.

Only one count was recorded for this clone. V gene TRBV6-1 combines with J gene TRBJ2-1, with 9 positions matching TRBD2. CDR1 is MNHNS and CDR2 is SASEGT in the germline V gene. The CDR3 length is 13 residues. V lost 5 bases, J lost 12 bases, and 8 bases stayed unmatched. This chain's CDR3 is CASSSVAGVGQFF. The CDR3 nucleotides are TGTGCCAGCAGTTCGGTAGCGGGAGTGGGGCAGTTCTTC.

This chain links TRBV7-8 with TRBJ2-6; D gene ambiguous. CDR1 and CDR2 from the germline V gene are SGHVS and FQNEAQ. This CDR3 comprises 16 residues. V was pared by 4 bases and J by 1 base, with 11 bases between. CDR3 sequence (DNA): TGTGCCAGCAGCTCTTTCATGACTTCTGGGGCCAACGTCCTGACTTTC. Amino acids: CASSSFMTSGANVLTF.

This clone has only a few counts. The chain employs TRBV5-1 and TRBJ2-5, with 15 bases identical to TRBD2. There are 17 residues in the CDR3. V lost 4 bases and J lost 5; bases outside the gene matches: 9. Germline V lookup: CDR1 SGHRS, CDR2 YFSETQ. The CDR3 protein is CASSGGLAGGPRETQYF. CDR3 bases: TGCGCCAGCAGCGGAGGACTAGCGGGAGGGCCGCGGGAGACCCAGTACTTC.

V and J are TRBV5-1 and TRBJ2-3, with D perhaps TRBD1 (6 bases). This CDR3 spans 15 amino acids. Per the germline V gene, CDR1 is SGHRS and CDR2 is YFSETQ. The germline V and J ends were trimmed by 1 base and 2 bases, with 11 bases remaining between them. Here the CDR3 DNA reads TGCGCCAGCAGCTTGTACAGGGCCAACACAGATACGCAGTATTTT. Amino acids: CASSLYRANTDTQYF.

This chain uses TRBV5-1 with TRBJ2-3; the D gene is possibly TRBD2 (5 bases). Trimming took 0 bases from V and 4 from J, leaving 9 bases between them. Germline V gives CDR1 SGHRS, CDR2 YFSETQ. This CDR3 contains 14 residues. In nucleotides, the CDR3 is TGCGCCAGCAGCTTGGGGAAAGCGGCAGATACGCAGTATTTT. The encoded protein is CASSLGKAADTQYF.

V usage is TRBV28 and J usage is TRBJ2-2, with no clear D. This CDR3 is built from 14 residues. Trimming cost V 1 base and J 5 bases, with 8 bases left between them. Germline V gene data show CDR1 as MDHEN and CDR2 as SYDVKM. DNA of the CDR3: TGTGCCAGCAGTTTATTCGCAGGAACCGGGGAGCTGTTTTTT. Residues: CASSLFAGTGELFF.

The rearrangement joins TRBV6-1 to TRBJ1-4; a weak D match, TRBD1 (6 bases). Germline CDR1 reads MNHNS; CDR2 reads SASEGT. V was shortened by 2 bases and J by 10 bases, with 11 bases between the two germline ends. The CDR3 is made up of 13 amino acids. The CDR3 spells CASSERGLGKLFF. The CDR3 DNA sequence: TGTGCCAGCAGTGAAAGGGGGTTGGGAAAACTGTTTTTT.

This chain uses TRBV6-1 with TRBJ2-6; no reliable D call. This CDR3 has 15 residues. The germline CDR1 and CDR2 sequences are MNHNS and SASEGT. V shed 2 bases and J shed 3 bases, with 8 bases lying between them. The DNA of the CDR3 is TGTGCCAGCAGTGAACTCGGGTATGGGGCCAACGTCCTGACTTTC. Protein: CASSELGYGANVLTF.

This chain joins TRBV11-2 and TRBJ2-7; no definite D call. Germline V lookup: CDR1 SGHAT, CDR2 FQNNGV. The CDR3 runs 13 residues. Deletions cut 1 base from V and 7 bases from J, with 11 bases between. The CDR3 spells CASSLVVLGEQYF. DNA for the CDR3: TGTGCCAGCAGCTTAGTAGTTTTAGGGGAGCAGTACTTC.

The CDR3 here is CASSLTGGWGTQYF. The CDR3 DNA reads TGTGCCAGCAGTTTGACAGGGGGCTGGGGGACCCAGTACTTC. The V and J genes are TRBV28 and TRBJ2-5; TRBD1 agrees at 10 bases. The CDR3 spans 14 residues. With V trimmed by 3 bases and J by 7 bases, 5 bases remained unmatched. Germline values: CDR1 MDHEN, CDR2 SYDVKM.

The gene calls are TRBV6-1 and TRBJ2-7, with 12 bases aligning to TRBD1. Germline lookup yields CDR1 MNHNS and CDR2 SASEGT. The CDR3 extends over 13 amino acids. V was clipped by 5 bases and J by 6 bases; unmatched bases: 2. The CDR3 protein is CASSRDRGREQYF. As DNA, the CDR3 is TGTGCCAGCAGTAGGGACAGGGGGCGCGAGCAGTACTTC.